This T cell receptor beta chain was identified during a study of Ad26.COV2.S vaccination and SARS-CoV-2 variants (dated by TCRdb to the early 2020s). A note on the overall study: The specificity and breadth of SARS-CoV-2-reactive T cell receptors after Ad26.COV2.S vaccination were assessed by TCRbeta repertoire sequencing. A total of around 32 samples were included in the TCR-sequenced set, comprising 19 Ad26.COV2.S vaccine recipients, 5 placebo recipients and 8 SARS-CoV-2 convalescent individuals.

Overall study results and their limits: It was noted by the authors that total T cell responses may have been underestimated by the TCR breadth and depth analyses. Spike-specific TCR breadth was higher in Ad26.COV2.S recipients than in placebo recipients (P = 0.0014). After vaccination, substantial breadth of spike-specific CD8+ and CD4+ T cell responses was reported. Non-spike TCR breadth was comparable between vaccine and placebo recipients, consistent with the vaccine containing only spike.

CDR1 MGHRA and CDR2 YSYEKL were looked up in the germline V gene. V is shortened by 0 bases, J by 2 bases, and the region joining them spans 11 bases. From its cysteine to its phenylalanine, the CDR3 spans 15 amino acids. Only CDR3 DNA is held: 45 bases, read in frame from base 1. Reading the label with the study, this specimen's time point is: individuals recovered from natural SARS-CoV-2 infection. This clone was counted between two and nine times. Its binding antigen is unknown. Per-base quality was not reported, and no clone a single base away is much larger than it. The immunoSEQ Assay was used to sequence TCRbeta CDR3 regions. After extraction, genomic DNA underwent amplification by bias-controlled multiplex PCR, followed by high-throughput sequencing. Per the authors' processing: To quantify the absolute abundance of every unique TCRbeta CDR3 region, sequences were collapsed and filtered. T cell fraction was estimated by normalization of TCRbeta template counts to usable DNA, with usable DNA being measured through amplification of reference genes present in all nucleated cells. Repertoire TCRs were annotated as SARS-CoV-2-specific when V gene, CDR3 amino acid sequence and J gene were exactly matched to a known reactive TCR set. The reference SARS-CoV-2 TCR set came from MIRA and was filtered for enrichment in COVID-19-positive ImmuneCODE repertoires, removing public or cross-reactive TCRs. Drawing on the MIRA antigens, annotated TCRs were analysed further at the level of specific ORF or position within ORF. Breadth was defined as the number of annotated unique rearrangements divided by the total number of unique productive rearrangements, and depth was defined as the summed frequency of the annotated unique rearrangements. Two-sided Wilcoxon rank-sum tests were applied when comparing TCR breadth between groups. Drawn from immuneACCESS, this table holds only the in-frame rearrangements with V and J called that TCRdb kept. Clones are partly lost; checked studies trace under half to an unresolved V gene and leave the rest unexplained. D and trimming were read from the DNA, whereas the V and J calls and clone size are those reported in that table. The table for this sample lists more than 150,000 clones; approximately 88% of them were counted only once. 4.5% to 7.5% of the sample goes to the ten largest clones.

The rearrangement joined TRBV4-1 to TRBJ2-7; no confident D gene assignment can be made. The sequence was collected from a human donor who had recovered from COVID-19. This specimen was peripheral blood, taken after recovery from COVID-19. The CDR3 region: CASSQDSTETYEQYF. The nucleotide sequence is TGCGCCAGCAGCCAAGATAGCACAGAAACCTACGAGCAGTACTTC.